One and the same sample provided the 21 T cell receptor beta chains below, sequenced in a study of blood T cell repertoires in COVID-19 (dated by TCRdb to between 2020 and 2021). Library preparation used the immunoSEQ multiplex PCR assay. Not all clones reach the TCRdb copy of this immuneACCESS table, which keeps in-frame sequences only. Checked studies attribute under half of the gap to unresolved V genes and leave the rest unexplained. In this sample the table shows hundreds of thousands of clones, roughly nine tenths of which occur a single time. The top ten constitute under 7.5% of the sample. Sequenced: peripheral blood. The receptors here all came from a man aged 60 to 69 who had recovered from COVID-19.

V usage is TRBV27 and J usage is TRBJ1-1, with D possibly matching TRBD1 (5 bases). Germline CDR1 reads MNHEY; CDR2 reads SMNVEV (reference sequence). This CDR3 is 13 amino acids long. Trimming stripped 4 bases from V and 4 bases from J, with 10 bases between. DNA of the CDR3: TGTGCCAGCAGTTCCACAGGTGGCACTGAAGCTTTCTTT. This codes for CASSSTGGTEAFF.

The count of this clone is one. V and J are TRBV6-2 or TRBV6-3 and TRBJ2-1, with TRBD1 identical over 12 bases. J was trimmed by 3 bases and V by 0 bases; bases with no gene match: 9. Per the germline V gene, CDR1 is MNHEY and CDR2 is SVGEGT. This CDR3 spans 19 amino acids. CDR3 sequence (DNA): TGTGCCAGCAGTTACTCCCCGGGACAGGGGGCCCCCCTCTACAATGAGCAGTTCTTC. It translates to CASSYSPGQGAPLYNEQFF.

This clone was detected ten times or more. The chain is built from TRBV28 and TRBJ2-7, with TRBD2 identical over 7 bases. Trimming took 5 bases from V and 11 from J; bases not matched to a gene: 6. The germline gives CDR1 MDHEN, CDR2 SYDVKM. This CDR3 region has 11 residues. CDR3: CASSRDYAEYF. For the CDR3, the DNA is TGTGCCAGCAGTCGGGACTACGCGGAGTACTTC.

This clone was found a few times. V gene TRBV19 combines with J gene TRBJ1-5; TRBD1 aligns across 8 bases. Germline values: CDR1 LNHDA, CDR2 SQIVND (reference sequence). V trimming: 3 bases; J trimming: 4 bases; junction bases outside the gene matches: 8. CDR3 size: 16 residues. Here the CDR3 DNA reads TGTGCCAGTAGTATTGGGCAGGGGGCCACAAATCAGCCCCAGCATTTT. It codes for CASSIGQGATNQPQHF.

This clone was detected once. The chain has TRBV5-1 and TRBJ2-2, with a weak D call TRBD1 (6 bases). Germline values: CDR1 SGHRS, CDR2 YFSETQ. The CDR3 runs to 15 residues. V shed 3 bases and J shed 3 bases, with 12 bases lying between them. CDR3 in DNA: TGCGCCAGCAGCTCTACAACAGGGTACACCGGGGAGCTGTTTTTT. Translation gives CASSSTTGYTGELFF.

This clone has just one count. The CDR3 sequence is CASSPNLATGELFF. The CDR3 coding sequence is TGTGCCAGCTCACCGAATCTAGCGACCGGGGAGCTGTTTTTT. The rearrangement uses TRBV18 and TRBJ2-2, with a tentative D call TRBD2 (6 bases). Trimming took off 3 bases at V and 5 bases at J, with 10 bases between the two ends. The CDR3 covers 14 residues. Per germline, CDR1 KGHSH and CDR2 LQKENI.

This clone was picked up one time. The chain employs TRBV7-6 and TRBJ2-3, with 8 bases fitting TRBD2. With V trimmed by 5 bases and J by 0 bases, 4 bases remained unmatched. Germline V gene lookup returns CDR1 SGHVS and CDR2 FNYEAQ. CDR3 length: 15 amino acids. In DNA form, the CDR3 reads TGTGCCAGCAGCCTTCTAGCGGGCAGCACAGATACGCAGTATTTT. Protein: CASSLLAGSTDTQYF.

This rearrangement joins TRBV4-1 to TRBJ2-7; D is possibly TRBD2 (6 bases). Germline CDR1 and CDR2: MGHRA and YSYEKL. V was trimmed by 1 base and J by 1 base, leaving 14 bases between them. This CDR3 region has 16 residues. CDR3 sequence (DNA): TGCGCCAGCAGCCAAGCTGAGCTAGCGAGGTCCTACGAGCAGTACTTC. Translation gives CASSQAELARSYEQYF.

This chain uses TRBV6-5 with TRBJ2-2; D remains ambiguous. Germline CDR1 reads MNHEY; CDR2 reads SVGAGI. V gave up 6 bases and J gave up 0 bases, with 2 bases separating them. The CDR3 is made up of 12 amino acids. The CDR3 DNA reads as TGTGCCAGCAGCTCGAACACCGGGGAGCTGTTTTTT. Translation: CASSSNTGELFF.

This rearrangement joins TRBV10-2 to TRBJ1-6, with TRBD1 as a possible D gene (6 bases). The V gene's germline CDR1 is WSHSY and CDR2 SAAADI. CDR3 length equals 15 residues. V gave up 3 bases and J gave up 9 bases, with 15 bases separating them. The CDR3 here is CASSDLQGNGSPLHF. The CDR3 DNA sequence: TGCGCCAGCAGTGATCTGCAGGGGAATGGTTCACCCCTCCACTTT.

This clone was detected only once. The chain links TRBV5-6 to TRBJ1-1; 10 bases are a match to TRBD1. V shed 4 bases, J shed 1 base, and the junction held 4 bases outside the gene matches. The length of the CDR3 is 15 residues. Germline CDR1 is SGHDT and CDR2 is YYEEEE. Here the CDR3 reads CASSNRDRGNTEAFF. The CDR3 nucleotides are TGTGCCAGCAGCAACCGGGACAGGGGGAACACTGAAGCTTTCTTT. Full variable domain (outside the CDR3, taken from reference TRBV5-6 and TRBJ1-1): DAGVTQSPTHLIKTRGQQVTLRCSPKSGHDTVSWYQQALGQGPQFIFQYYEEEERQRGNFPDRFSGHQFPNYSSELNVNALLLGDSALYLCASSNRDRGNTEAFFGQGTRLTVV.

The rearrangement uses TRBV18 and TRBJ2-7; 8 nucleotides align to TRBD1. V gave up 6 bases and J gave up 3 bases; unmatched junction bases: 4. In germline, CDR1 is KGHSH, CDR2 LQKENI. The CDR3 spans 13 residues. CDR3 loop: CASSRTGSYEQYF. The CDR3 DNA sequence: TGTGCCAGCTCTCGGACAGGGAGCTACGAGCAGTACTTC.

This clone was seen only a few times. The V call is TRBV19, the J call TRBJ1-1; TRBD1 might be the D (6 bases). The CDR3 runs 14 residues. From germline, CDR1 is LNHDA and CDR2 SQIVND (reference sequence). V lost 5 bases and J 4 bases, leaving 14 bases between the germline ends. CDR3 sequence (DNA): TGTGCCAGTAGTGTACAGGGCCGAGGCACTGAAGCTTTCTTT. Amino acid sequence: CASSVQGRGTEAFF.

This rearrangement joins TRBV18 to TRBJ1-3; a weak D match, TRBD1 (6 bases). V was shortened by 2 bases and J by 1 base, with 6 bases between the two germline ends. Germline V gives CDR1 KGHSH, CDR2 LQKENI. This CDR3 contains 14 residues. This CDR3 is CASSPGTSGNTIYF. CDR3 DNA sequence: TGTGCCAGCTCACCAGGGACATCTGGAAACACCATATATTTT.

V usage is TRBV5-1 and J usage is TRBJ1-1, with no clear D. The CDR3 is 15 amino acids. CDR1 and CDR2 (germline): SGHRS, YFSETQ. Between the trimmed V and J ends, which lost 3 bases and 1 base, there was a span of 13 bases. The CDR3 region has the DNA TGCGCCAGCAGCTGGGCCGGGATGGGGAACACTGAAGCTTTCTTT. Its translation: CASSWAGMGNTEAFF. Drawing the rest from reference TRBV5-1 and TRBJ1-1, the complete variable domain is KAGVTQTPRYLIKTRGQQVTLSCSPISGHRSVSWYQQTPGQGLQFLFEYFSETQRNKGNFPGRFSGRQFSNSRSEMNVSTLELGDSALYLCASSWAGMGNTEAFFGQGTRLTVV.

This CDR3 is CASSLSGTSGYNEQFF. CDR3 DNA sequence: TGCGCCAGCAGCCTGTCCGGGACTAGCGGCTACAATGAGCAGTTCTTC. V usage is TRBV4-3 and J usage is TRBJ2-1; TRBD2 matches 11 bases. Per germline, CDR1 LGHNA and CDR2 YSLEER. With 4 bases clipped from V and 3 bases from J, the junction kept 5 bases outside the gene matches. The CDR3 is made up of 16 amino acids.

The chain links TRBV19 to TRBJ2-7; 16 positions match TRBD2. Trimming removed 5 bases from V and 5 bases from J; junction bases left unmatched: 15. Germline V gene data show CDR1 as LNHDA and CDR2 as SQIVND (reference sequence). The CDR3 sequence is 19 residues long. The DNA of the CDR3 is TGTGCCAGTAGTCTCATACCCTTGGGACTAGCGGGAGGGTCCAACGAGCAGTACTTC. Amino acid sequence: CASSLIPLGLAGGSNEQYF.

The chain couples TRBV12-3 or TRBV12-4 to TRBJ2-1; 8 nucleotides agree with TRBD2. The V and J ends lost 8 bases and 2 bases, in that order; junction bases with no gene match: 2. The CDR3 has 13 residues. CDR3 coding DNA: TGTGCCAGCCGGGAGGGGACCTACAATGAGCAGTTCTTC. Its protein is CASREGTYNEQFF.

J is TRBJ2-7 and V is TRBV19; 12 bases match TRBD2. V gave up 3 bases and J gave up 3 bases; unmatched junction bases: 6. In germline, CDR1 is LNHDA, CDR2 SQIVND (reference sequence). The CDR3 is 16 amino acids. CDR3 sequence reads: CASSIQGLAGLYEQYF. CDR3 bases: TGTGCCAGTAGTATCCAAGGACTAGCGGGACTCTACGAGCAGTACTTC. The full variable domain, in which reference TRBV19 and TRBJ2-7 provide the parts outside the CDR3, is DGGITQSPKYLFRKEGQNVTLSCEQNLNHDAMYWYRQDPGQGLRLIYYSQIVNDFQKGDIAEGYSVSREKKESFPLTVTSAQKNPTAFYLCASSIQGLAGLYEQYFGPGTRLTVT.

V gene TRBV28 combines with J gene TRBJ2-3; maybe TRBD1 (5 bases). This CDR3 has 14 residues. CDR1 is MDHEN and CDR2 is SYDVKM in the germline V gene. V was pared by 4 bases and J by 2 bases, with 10 bases between. The CDR3 is CASSYRTITDTQYF. The CDR3 bases are TGTGCCAGCAGTTATAGGACAATCACAGATACGCAGTATTTT. Full variable domain (missing parts from reference TRBV28 and TRBJ2-3): DVKVTQSSRYLVKRTGEKVFLECVQDMDHENMFWYRQDPGLGLRLIYFSYDVKMKEKGDIPEGYSVSREKKERFSLILESASTNQTSMYLCASSYRTITDTQYFGPGTRLTVL.

This sequence joins TRBV7-3 and TRBJ2-2; 10 bases line up with TRBD2. The CDR3 sequence is 16 residues long. Germline assignment: CDR1 SGHTA and CDR2 FQGTGA. The ends lost 6 bases at V and 6 bases at J; junction bases unmatched: 10. The CDR3 region is CASSSYQREGAGELFF. In DNA, the CDR3 is TGTGCCAGCAGTTCATACCAGCGGGAGGGCGCCGGGGAGCTGTTTTTT.